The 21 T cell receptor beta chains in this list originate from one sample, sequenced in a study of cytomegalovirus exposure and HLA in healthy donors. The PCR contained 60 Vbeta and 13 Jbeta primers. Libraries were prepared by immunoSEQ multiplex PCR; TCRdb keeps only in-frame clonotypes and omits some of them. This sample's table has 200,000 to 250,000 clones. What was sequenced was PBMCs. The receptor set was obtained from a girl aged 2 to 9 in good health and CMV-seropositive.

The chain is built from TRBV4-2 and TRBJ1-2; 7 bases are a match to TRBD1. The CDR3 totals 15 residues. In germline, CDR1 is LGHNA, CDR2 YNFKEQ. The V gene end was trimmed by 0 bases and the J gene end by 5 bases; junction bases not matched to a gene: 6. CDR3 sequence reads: CASSQDLAGGYGYTF. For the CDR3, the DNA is TGTGCCAGCAGCCAAGATCTCGCAGGGGGTTATGGCTACACCTTC.

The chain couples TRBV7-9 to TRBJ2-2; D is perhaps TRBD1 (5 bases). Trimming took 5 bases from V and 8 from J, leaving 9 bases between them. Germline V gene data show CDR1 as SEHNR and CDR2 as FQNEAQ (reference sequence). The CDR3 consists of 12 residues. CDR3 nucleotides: TGTGCCAGCAGCCTAGACAGAGGGGAGCTGTTTTTT. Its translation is CASSLDRGELFF.

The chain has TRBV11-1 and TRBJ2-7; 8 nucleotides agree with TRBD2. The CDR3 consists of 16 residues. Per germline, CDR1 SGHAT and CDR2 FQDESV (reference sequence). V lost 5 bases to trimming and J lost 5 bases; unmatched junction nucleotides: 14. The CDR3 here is CASSLGVSGITDEQYF. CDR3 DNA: TGTGCCAGCAGCCTAGGTGTTAGCGGGATTACAGACGAGCAGTACTTC.

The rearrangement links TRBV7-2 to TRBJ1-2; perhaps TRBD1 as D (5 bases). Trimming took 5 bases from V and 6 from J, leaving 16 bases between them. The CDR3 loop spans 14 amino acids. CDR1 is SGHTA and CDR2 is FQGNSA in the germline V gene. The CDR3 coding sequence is TGTGCCAGCAGCCCCCGTTGGACGGGGGATGGCTACACCTTC. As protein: CASSPRWTGDGYTF.

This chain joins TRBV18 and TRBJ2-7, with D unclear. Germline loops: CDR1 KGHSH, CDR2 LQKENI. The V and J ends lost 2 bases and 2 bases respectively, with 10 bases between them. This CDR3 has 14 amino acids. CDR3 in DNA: TGTGCCAGCTCACCAGTTACAGTTCCCTACGAGCAGTACTTC. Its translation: CASSPVTVPYEQYF.

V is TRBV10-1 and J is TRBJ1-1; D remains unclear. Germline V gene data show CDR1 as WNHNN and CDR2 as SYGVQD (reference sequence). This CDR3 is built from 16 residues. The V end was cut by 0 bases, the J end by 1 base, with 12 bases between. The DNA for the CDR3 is TGCGCCAGCAGTGAGTCCGGTGCTTACCCGAACACTGAAGCTTTCTTT. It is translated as CASSESGAYPNTEAFF.

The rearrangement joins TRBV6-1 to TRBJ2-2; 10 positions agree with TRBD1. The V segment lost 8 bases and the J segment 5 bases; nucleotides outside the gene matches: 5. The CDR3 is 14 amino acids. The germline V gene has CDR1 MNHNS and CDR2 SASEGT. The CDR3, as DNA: TGTGCCAGCGAGACAGGGGGCGAAACCGGGGAGCTGTTTTTT. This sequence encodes CASETGGETGELFF.

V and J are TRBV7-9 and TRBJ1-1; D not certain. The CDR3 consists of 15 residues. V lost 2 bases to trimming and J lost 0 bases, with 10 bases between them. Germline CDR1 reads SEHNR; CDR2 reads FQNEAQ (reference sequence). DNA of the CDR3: TGTGCCAGCAGCTTATCCCCGACTATGAACACTGAAGCTTTCTTT. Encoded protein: CASSLSPTMNTEAFF. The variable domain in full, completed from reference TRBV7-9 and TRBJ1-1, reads DTGVSQNPRHKITKRGQNVTFRCDPISEHNRLYWYRQTLGQGPEFLTYFQNEAQLEKSRLLSDRFSAERPKGSFSTLEIQRTEQGDSAMYLCASSLSPTMNTEAFFGQGTRLTVV.

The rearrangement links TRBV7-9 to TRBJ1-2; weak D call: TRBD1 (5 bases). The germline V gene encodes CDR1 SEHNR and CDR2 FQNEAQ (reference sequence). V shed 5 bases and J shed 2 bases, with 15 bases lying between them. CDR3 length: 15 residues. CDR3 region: CASSPGGTANYGYTF. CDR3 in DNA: TGTGCCAGCAGCCCCGGCGGGACGGCCAACTATGGCTACACCTTC.

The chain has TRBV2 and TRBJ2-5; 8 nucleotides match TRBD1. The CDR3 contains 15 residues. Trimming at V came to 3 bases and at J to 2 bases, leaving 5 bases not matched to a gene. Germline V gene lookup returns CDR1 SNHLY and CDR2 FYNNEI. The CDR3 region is CASSEEGTGQETQYF. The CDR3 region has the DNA TGTGCCAGCAGTGAGGAGGGGACAGGACAAGAGACCCAGTACTTC.

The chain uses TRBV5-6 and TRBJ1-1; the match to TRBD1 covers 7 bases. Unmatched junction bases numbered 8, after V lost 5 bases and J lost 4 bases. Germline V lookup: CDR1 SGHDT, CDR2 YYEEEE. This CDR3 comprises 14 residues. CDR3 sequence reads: CASSTRGLSTEAFF. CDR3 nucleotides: TGTGCCAGCAGTACAAGGGGGCTGTCCACTGAAGCTTTCTTT.

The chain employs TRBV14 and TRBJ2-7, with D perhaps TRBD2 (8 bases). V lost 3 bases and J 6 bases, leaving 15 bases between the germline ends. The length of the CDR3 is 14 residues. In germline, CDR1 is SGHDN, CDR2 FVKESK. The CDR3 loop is CASSQTSEGAEQYF. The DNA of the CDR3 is TGTGCCAGCAGCCAGACTAGCGAGGGGGCCGAGCAGTACTTC.

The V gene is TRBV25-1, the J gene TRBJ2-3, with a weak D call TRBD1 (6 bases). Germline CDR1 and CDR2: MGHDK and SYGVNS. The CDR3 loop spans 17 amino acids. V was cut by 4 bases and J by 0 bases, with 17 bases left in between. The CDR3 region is CASSARLRGFSTDTQYF. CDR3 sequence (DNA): TGTGCCAGCAGTGCCCGATTGAGGGGGTTTAGCACAGATACGCAGTATTTT.

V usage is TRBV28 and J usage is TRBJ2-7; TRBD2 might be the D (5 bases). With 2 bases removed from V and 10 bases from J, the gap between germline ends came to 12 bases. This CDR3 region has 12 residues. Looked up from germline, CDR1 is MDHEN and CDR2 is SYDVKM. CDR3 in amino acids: CASSLISGFQYF. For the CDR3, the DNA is TGTGCCAGCAGTTTAATCTCGGGGTTTCAGTACTTC.

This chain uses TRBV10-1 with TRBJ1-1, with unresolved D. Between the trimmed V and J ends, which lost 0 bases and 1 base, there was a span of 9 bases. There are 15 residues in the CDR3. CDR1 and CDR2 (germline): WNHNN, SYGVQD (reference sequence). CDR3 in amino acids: CASSESPGRNTEAFF. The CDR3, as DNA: TGCGCCAGCAGTGAGTCTCCGGGGAGGAACACTGAAGCTTTCTTT.

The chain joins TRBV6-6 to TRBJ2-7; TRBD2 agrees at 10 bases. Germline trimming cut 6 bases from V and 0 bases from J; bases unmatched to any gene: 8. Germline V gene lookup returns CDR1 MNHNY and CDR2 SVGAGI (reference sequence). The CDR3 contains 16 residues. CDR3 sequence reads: CASRDTSGANSYEQYF. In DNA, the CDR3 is TGTGCCAGCAGAGACACTAGCGGGGCGAACTCCTACGAGCAGTACTTC.

The DNA for the CDR3 is TGTGCCAGCAGCATACCCGTCACCCTCAGGGGTCAGCCCCAGCATTTT. Amino acid sequence: CASSIPVTLRGQPQHF. V is TRBV28 and J is TRBJ1-5, with D possibly being TRBD1 (6 bases). CDR3 size: 16 residues. Germline CDR1 is MDHEN and CDR2 is SYDVKM. Trimming shortened V by 6 bases and J by 6 bases, and 21 bases separated the two germline ends.

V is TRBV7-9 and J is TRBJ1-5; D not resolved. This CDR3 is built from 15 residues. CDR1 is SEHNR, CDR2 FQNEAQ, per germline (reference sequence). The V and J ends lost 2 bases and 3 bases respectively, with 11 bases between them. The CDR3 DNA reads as TGTGCCAGCAGCTTATCGGAGTCCGCCAATCAGCCCCAGCATTTT. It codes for CASSLSESANQPQHF.

CDR3: CASQFRTSPGGYNEQFF. DNA for the CDR3: TGTGCCAGCCAATTTCGGACTAGCCCGGGTGGTTACAATGAGCAGTTCTTC. The genes are TRBV2 and TRBJ2-1, with 8 bases aligning to TRBD2. V was clipped by 8 bases and J by 4 bases; unmatched bases: 16. CDR1 and CDR2 from the germline V gene are SNHLY and FYNNEI. The CDR3 is 17 amino acids.

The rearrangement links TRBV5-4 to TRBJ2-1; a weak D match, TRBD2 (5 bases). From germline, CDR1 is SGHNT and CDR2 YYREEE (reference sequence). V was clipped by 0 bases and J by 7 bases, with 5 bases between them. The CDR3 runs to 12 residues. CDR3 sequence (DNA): TGTGCCAGCAGCTTGGCGGGAAATGAGCAGTTCTTC. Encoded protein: CASSLAGNEQFF.

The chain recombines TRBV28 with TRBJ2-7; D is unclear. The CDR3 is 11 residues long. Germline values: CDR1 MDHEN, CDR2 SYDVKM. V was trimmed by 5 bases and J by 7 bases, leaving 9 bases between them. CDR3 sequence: CASSREWEQYF. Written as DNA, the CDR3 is TGTGCCAGCAGTCGCGAGTGGGAGCAGTACTTC.